The source of this T cell receptor (beta chain) is a study of blood T cell repertoires in COVID-19. Study details: Samples of COVID-19 (acute and convalescent) were obtained from the United States, Italy and Spain. Sources were T cells, B-cell-depleted T cells, or PBMCs; the material itself was cDNA or gDNA.

Per the germline V gene, CDR1 is LGHDT and CDR2 is YNNKEL (reference sequence). The CDR3 loop spans 15 amino acids. Losses at the gene ends were 1 base for V and 2 bases for J; bases not matched to a gene: 2. Authors' data handling: Cell counts per sample came from amplifying reference gene primers. Assay: immunoSEQ multiplex PCR; the TCRdb copy retains only in-frame clones and omits some. V and J calls plus clone size are reproduced from that table; the DNA served to infer D and trimming. The table lists roughly 250,000 clones, about nine tenths of them singletons. Input material: peripheral blood. The chain recombines TRBV3-1 (or the pseudogene TRBV3-2) with TRBJ1-5; 7 nucleotides line up with TRBD1. This receptor was obtained from a man aged 55 to 70 who had recovered from COVID-19. This CDR3 is CASSQGDSGNQPQHF. The CDR3 DNA sequence: TGTGCCAGCAGCCAAGGGGACAGCGGCAATCAGCCCCAGCATTTT.